Detailed here is one T cell receptor (beta chain). These data belong to a study of human T cells and chemical hapten exposure. Overall study context: Weekly administration of diphenylcyclopropenone to the scalp of patients continued throughout the approximately 23-week study.

This CDR3 spans 17 amino acids. Losses at the gene ends were 4 bases for V and 3 bases for J; bases not matched to a gene: 5. In germline, CDR1 is SGHDT, CDR2 YYEEEE. The time point here: patch test 1, 2 weeks after DPC sensitization. Treatment defined: therapeutic diphenylcyclopropenone sensitization with weekly scalp DPC. TCRdb reprocessed the RACE reads via MiXCR and lists one record per CDR3 protein. The sample contains about 120,000 distinct CDR3 sequences, 9% to 14% of which appear only once. The source material was whole blood, sampled in connection with sensitization to the hapten diphenylcyclopropenone (DPC). The sequence was obtained from a woman between 45 and 60 years old with alopecia areata. Some clones in this sample may be carry-over from other donors' samples. The rearrangement joins TRBV5-6 to TRBJ2-2; 14 nucleotides align to TRBD2. CDR3 sequence reads: CASSAGLAGVYTGELFF. Here the CDR3 DNA reads TGTGCCAGCAGCGCGGGACTAGCGGGAGTGTACACCGGGGAGCTGTTTTTT.